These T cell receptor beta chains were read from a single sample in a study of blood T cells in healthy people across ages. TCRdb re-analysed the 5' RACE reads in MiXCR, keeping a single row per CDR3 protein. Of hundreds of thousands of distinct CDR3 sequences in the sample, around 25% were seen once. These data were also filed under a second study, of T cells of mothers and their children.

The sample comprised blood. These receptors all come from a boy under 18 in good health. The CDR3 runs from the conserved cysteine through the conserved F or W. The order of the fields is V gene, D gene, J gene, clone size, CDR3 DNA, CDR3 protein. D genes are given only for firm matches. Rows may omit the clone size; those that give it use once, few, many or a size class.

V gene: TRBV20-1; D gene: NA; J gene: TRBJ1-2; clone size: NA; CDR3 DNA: TGCAGTGCTACTGACGGGACGGCGGGGTATGGCTACACCTTC; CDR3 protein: CSATDGTAGYGYTF
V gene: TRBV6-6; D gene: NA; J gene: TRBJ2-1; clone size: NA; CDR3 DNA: TGTGCCAGCAGTCTGAGCACACTGGGCTACAATGAGCAGTTCTTC; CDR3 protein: CASSLSTLGYNEQFF
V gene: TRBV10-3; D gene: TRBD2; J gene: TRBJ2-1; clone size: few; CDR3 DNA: TGTGCCATCATGGCTAGCGGGCTATACAATGAGCAGTTCTTC; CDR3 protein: CAIMASGLYNEQFF
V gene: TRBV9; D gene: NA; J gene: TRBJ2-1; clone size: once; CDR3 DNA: TGTGCCAGCAGCGTAGTAACAGACTCAGCCAACAACAATGAGCAGTTCTTC; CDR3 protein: CASSVVTDSANNNEQFF
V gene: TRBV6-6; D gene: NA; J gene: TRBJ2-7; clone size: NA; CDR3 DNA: TGTGCCAGCAGCCCCTTTCGGGGAATCTCCCACGAGCAGTACTTC; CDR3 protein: CASSPFRGISHEQYF
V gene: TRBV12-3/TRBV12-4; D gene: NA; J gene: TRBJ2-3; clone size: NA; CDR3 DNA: TGTGCCAGCGGATTGTCGGGGGCGGGAGATACGCAGTATTTT; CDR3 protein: CASGLSGAGDTQYF
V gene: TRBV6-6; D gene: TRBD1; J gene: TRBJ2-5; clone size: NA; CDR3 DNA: TGTGCCAGCAGTAAACAGGGGTCGGAGACCCAGTACTTC; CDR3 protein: CASSKQGSETQYF
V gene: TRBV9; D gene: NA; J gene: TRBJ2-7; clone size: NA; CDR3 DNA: TGTGCCAGCAGTGAGGACACTACCTACGAGCAGTACTTC; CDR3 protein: CASSEDTTYEQYF
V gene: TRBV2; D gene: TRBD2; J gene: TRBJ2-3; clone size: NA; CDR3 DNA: TGTGCCAGCAGTGAAAGGAGCGGGGGAGATACGCAGTATTTT; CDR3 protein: CASSERSGGDTQYF
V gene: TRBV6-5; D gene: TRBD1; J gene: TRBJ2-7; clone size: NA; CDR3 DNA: TGTGCCAGCAGTTACTCAAGGACAGGGCCCTACGAGCAGTACTTC; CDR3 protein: CASSYSRTGPYEQYF
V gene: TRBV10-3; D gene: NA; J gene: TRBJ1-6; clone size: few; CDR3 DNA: TGTGCCATCAGTGACTTGGGGAGCCTCTATAATTCACCCCTCCACTTT; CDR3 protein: CAISDLGSLYNSPLHF
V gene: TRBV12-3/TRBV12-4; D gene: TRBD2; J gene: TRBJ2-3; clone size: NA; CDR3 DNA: TGTGCCAGCAGGACTAGCCCAGATACGCAGTATTTT; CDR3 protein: CASRTSPDTQYF
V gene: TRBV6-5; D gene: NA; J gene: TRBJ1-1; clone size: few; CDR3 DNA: TGTGCCAGCAGTTACTCGGGATCCCCTGCCACTGAAGCTTTCTTT; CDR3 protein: CASSYSGSPATEAFF
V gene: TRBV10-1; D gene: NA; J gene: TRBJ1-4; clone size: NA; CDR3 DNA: TGCGCCAGCAGTGAATGGAGACAGAGCGCTGCAACTAATGAAAAACTGTTTTTT; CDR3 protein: CASSEWRQSAATNEKLFF
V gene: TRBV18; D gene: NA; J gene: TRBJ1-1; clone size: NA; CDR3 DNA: TGTGCCAGCTCACCACTGGGAATAAACACTGAAGCTTTCTTT; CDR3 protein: CASSPLGINTEAFF
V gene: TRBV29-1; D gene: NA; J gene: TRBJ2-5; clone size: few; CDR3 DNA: TGCAGCGTTCTGGGACCCAAGCAAGAGACCCAGTACTTC; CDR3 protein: CSVLGPKQETQYF